This T cell receptor (beta chain) originates from a study of T cells in localized non-small cell lung cancer. The CDR3 has 15 residues. V lost 4 bases to trimming and J lost 5 bases; unmatched junction nucleotides: 5. Germline CDR1 SQVTM, CDR2 ANQGSEA. Findings of the study overall: Longer overall survival was seen with higher T cell density measured in blood.

A note on this clone: Its matching antigen is unknown.

Profiling relied on immunoSEQ multiplex PCR, and the TCRdb table lists in-frame clones only, not all of them. The table lists 40,000 to 50,000 clones, 86% of them singletons, with around 7% in the top ten. This TCR came from a woman between 18 and 50 years old with stage III lung adenocarcinoma. This chain joins TRBV29-1 and TRBJ2-3, with 14 nucleotides matching TRBD2. This sample comprised peripheral blood, obtained before any cancer treatment. Here the CDR3 reads CSVATSGGAGDTQYF. The CDR3 bases are TGCAGCGTTGCGACTAGCGGGGGGGCCGGAGATACGCAGTATTTT.